This passage covers 26 T cell receptor beta chains from one sample sequenced in a study of blood T cells in healthy people across ages. A second PCR, run for about 7 to 11 cycles, used a sample-barcoded 5' primer plus a J-beta primer mix. TCRdb analysed the 5' RACE reads with MiXCR anew, one entry per CDR3 protein. The profile covers about 640,000 distinct CDR3 sequences, with roughly 43% appearing a single time and approximately 31% taken by the ten largest. The sample was blood. These receptors were obtained from a man of 80 years or more in good health.

The chain recombines TRBV28 with TRBJ2-1; TRBD1 matches at 10 bases. The CDR3 is 15 residues long. V lost 5 bases and J lost 7; bases outside the gene matches: 8. The germline V gene encodes CDR1 MDHEN and CDR2 SYDVKM. The CDR3 protein is CASSPPDRGRNEQFF. CDR3 sequence (DNA): TGTGCCAGCAGTCCACCTGACAGGGGGCGTAATGAGCAGTTCTTC.

The chain carries TRBV6-2 or TRBV6-3 and TRBJ1-1; no reliable D call. The germline gives CDR1 MNHEY, CDR2 SVGEGT. The CDR3 extends over 14 amino acids. Between the trimmed V and J ends, which lost 4 bases and 1 base, there was a span of 10 bases. The CDR3, as DNA: TGTGCCAGCAGTTCCGGACGACAGAACACTGAAGCTTTCTTT. Amino acids: CASSSGRQNTEAFF.

This clonotype was seen a few times. This chain links TRBV6-5 with TRBJ2-7; D might be TRBD1 (6 bases). This CDR3 is built from 13 residues. Germline V CDR1 and CDR2: MNHEY, SVGAGI. The V and J ends lost 5 bases and 2 bases respectively, with 10 bases between them. The CDR3 loop is CASSADRPYEQYF. For the CDR3, the DNA is TGTGCCAGCAGTGCAGACAGGCCCTACGAGCAGTACTTC.

A remark on this clonotype: A much larger clone is a single base away; this may be a read error. The chain employs TRBV20-1 and TRBJ2-7; no clear D gene. Germline V CDR1 and CDR2: DFQATT, SNEGSKA (reference sequence). The CDR3 is 13 residues long. V was pared by 5 bases and J by 0 bases, with 11 bases between. CDR3 loop: CSAAWRSSYEQYF. The CDR3 bases are TGCAGTGCTGCGTGGCGAAGCTCCTACGAGCAGTACTTC.

The chain combines TRBV5-6 with TRBJ2-7; 7 bases are a match to TRBD2. CDR3 length equals 15 residues. In germline, CDR1 is SGHDT, CDR2 YYEEEE. Germline trimming cut 4 bases from V and 3 bases from J; bases unmatched to any gene: 10. The CDR3 DNA is TGTGCCAGCAGCCCGGATGGGAGGGGTGGCTACGAGCAGTACTTC. The encoded protein is CASSPDGRGGYEQYF.

This clonotype showed up just a few times. The chain links TRBV6-2 or TRBV6-3 to TRBJ1-5; D not certain. The CDR3 spans 18 residues. Trimming stripped 0 bases from V and 11 bases from J, with 26 bases between. CDR1 is MNHEY, CDR2 SVGEGT, per germline. CDR3 nucleotide sequence: TGTGCCAGCAGTTACTCGAAAACCGAGGAAAGCCCGGTGACGACCCAGCATTTT. This encodes CASSYSKTEESPVTTQHF.

This clonotype occurred a few times. V gene TRBV10-3 combines with J gene TRBJ2-1; TRBD2 matches 9 bases. The CDR3 covers 12 residues. CDR1 is ENHRY and CDR2 is SYGVKD in the germline V gene. J gave up 9 bases and V 11 bases, and 8 bases lay outside the gene matches. The CDR3 spells CAASGTSLEQFF. The CDR3 DNA is TGTGCCGCCTCCGGGACTAGCCTTGAGCAGTTCTTC.

The rearrangement uses TRBV18 and TRBJ1-1; D perhaps matches TRBD1 (5 bases). The CDR3 spans 14 residues. From germline, CDR1 is KGHSH and CDR2 LQKENI. V was cut by 3 bases and J by 1 base, with 9 bases left in between. The CDR3 loop is CASSPGLRNTEAFF. DNA for the CDR3: TGTGCCAGCTCACCGGGACTACGGAACACTGAAGCTTTCTTT.

This clonotype was counted only a few times. The chain is built from TRBV11-2 and TRBJ2-6; D remains unclear. V was shortened by 3 bases and J by 0 bases, with 15 bases between the two germline ends. The germline V gene has CDR1 SGHAT and CDR2 FQNNGV. This CDR3 has 18 residues. As DNA, the CDR3 is TGTGCCAGCAGCTTTTTAAGGGTCGCCGACTCTGGGGCCAACGTCCTGACTTTC. Residues: CASSFLRVADSGANVLTF.

This chain joins TRBV4-3 and TRBJ2-5; 10 nucleotides align to TRBD1. The CDR3 runs 16 residues. Germline V CDR1 and CDR2: LGHNA, YSLEER. V gave up 2 bases and J gave up 6 bases; unmatched junction bases: 9. CDR3 nucleotides: TGCGCCAGCAGCCAAACAAGACAGGGGGCGCGAAAGACCCAGTACTTC. Its protein is CASSQTRQGARKTQYF.

This chain's CDR3 is CAWSESSGNSPLHF. Here the CDR3 DNA reads TGTGCCTGGAGCGAGAGTTCGGGTAATTCACCCCTCCACTTT. The chain recombines TRBV30 with TRBJ1-6; D uncertain. V lost 3 bases to trimming and J lost 6 bases, with 12 bases between them. Germline loops: CDR1 GTSNPN, CDR2 SVGIG (reference sequence). The CDR3 is made up of 14 amino acids.

The V and J genes are TRBV5-8 and TRBJ1-1; D is perhaps TRBD1 (5 bases). V was cut by 4 bases and J by 0 bases, with 10 bases left in between. Looked up from germline, CDR1 is SGHTS and CDR2 is YDEGEE. CDR3 size: 14 residues. The CDR3 region is CASSARQMNTEAFF. In nucleotides, the CDR3 is TGTGCCAGCAGCGCAAGACAGATGAACACTGAAGCTTTCTTT.

This clonotype was detected many times. The chain joins TRBV5-1 to TRBJ2-7; either TRBD1 or TRBD2 may supply D (6 bases each). The CDR3 is 15 amino acids. Germline-derived CDR1 and CDR2 are SGHRS and YFSETQ. Trimming removed 5 bases at V and 3 bases at J, with 18 bases between. The chain's CDR3 is CASRPAGGQFYEQYF. Written as DNA, the CDR3 is TGCGCCAGCAGACCGGCCGGGGGCCAATTCTACGAGCAGTACTTC.

V usage is TRBV30 and J usage is TRBJ2-1, with 7 bases fitting TRBD2. The CDR3 is 15 residues long. Germline V gene sequence: CDR1 GTSNPN, CDR2 SVGIG (reference sequence). The CDR3 loop is CATSPGGRRHNEQFF. The DNA of the CDR3 is TGTGCGACCAGTCCGGGCGGGAGACGCCACAATGAGCAGTTCTTC.

The chain couples TRBV28 to TRBJ1-2, with TRBD1 identical over 8 bases. Germline V gives CDR1 MDHEN, CDR2 SYDVKM. The length of the CDR3 is 15 residues. Trimming cost V 6 bases and J 7 bases; bases outside gene matches: 13. Written as DNA, the CDR3 is TGTGCCAGCAGCCCCCCATTCGGACAGGGAAGTGGCTACACCTTC. Protein sequence: CASSPPFGQGSGYTF.

This clonotype was recorded at least ten times. The chain combines TRBV15 with TRBJ1-1, with 8 bases that match TRBD1. V lost 0 bases and J lost 5; bases outside the gene matches: 2. CDR1 LNHNV and CDR2 YYDKDF come from the germline V gene (reference sequence). This CDR3 has 14 amino acids. The CDR3 DNA reads as TGTGCCACCAGCAGAGACAGGGGGCGGACTGAAGCTTTCTTT. Translation: CATSRDRGRTEAFF.

The chain uses TRBV9 and TRBJ2-7; maybe TRBD2 (5 bases). With 0 bases removed from V and 2 bases from J, the gap between germline ends came to 12 bases. Germline CDR1 and CDR2: SGDLS and YYNGEE. The length of the CDR3 is 15 residues. Written as DNA, the CDR3 is TGTGCCAGCAGCGTAGCTTCGGGGTCGGCCTACGAGCAGTACTTC. Its protein product is CASSVASGSAYEQYF.

A note on this clonotype: One end of the junction varies from germline; a read error may be responsible. V is TRBV5-1 and J is TRBJ2-3; perhaps TRBD1 as D (6 bases). The CDR3 is made up of 15 amino acids. The germline gives CDR1 SGHRS, CDR2 YFSETQ. For the CDR3, the DNA is TGCGCCGGCAGCTTGCGTCGTACAGGGCGAGATACGCAGTATTTT. Translated, it gives CAGSLRRTGRDTQYF. Supplemented by reference TRBV5-1 and TRBJ2-3, the full variable domain reads KAGVTQTPRYLIKTRGQQVTLSCSPISGHRSVSWYQQTPGQGLQFLFEYFSETQRNKGNFPGRFSGRQFSNSRSEMNVSTLELGDSALYLCAGSLRRTGRDTQYFGPGTRLTVL.

The chain combines TRBV7-2 with TRBJ2-1; D possibly matches TRBD1 or TRBD2 (5 bases each). The ends were cut back, 8 bases at V and 7 bases at J, with 15 bases in the middle. The CDR3 has 13 amino acids. The V gene's germline CDR1 is SGHTA and CDR2 FQGNSA. The CDR3 reads CASARGVTNEQFF. The CDR3 coding sequence is TGTGCCAGCGCCCGAGGGGTAACGAATGAGCAGTTCTTC.

The chain combines TRBV7-2 with TRBJ1-2; D gene ambiguous. Trimming took 8 bases from V and 8 from J, leaving 18 bases between them. This CDR3 comprises 13 residues. The germline V gene encodes CDR1 SGHTA and CDR2 FQGNSA. The chain's CDR3 is CASVGPASRGYTF. The DNA of the CDR3 is TGTGCCAGCGTCGGACCGGCGAGCCGAGGCTACACCTTC.

The chain combines TRBV28 with TRBJ2-7; weak D call: TRBD1 (5 bases). The CDR3 has 16 amino acids. Trimming cost V 7 bases and J 0 bases, with 19 bases left between them. CDR1 is MDHEN, CDR2 SYDVKM, per germline. CDR3 residues: CASTSSGAQGSYEQYF. CDR3 nucleotides: TGTGCCAGCACCTCAAGTGGGGCCCAGGGCTCCTACGAGCAGTACTTC.

In this sample, this clonotype turned up a few times. The chain is built from TRBV7-6 and TRBJ2-7; 13 bases line up with TRBD2. The J segment lost 5 bases and the V segment lost 5 bases, leaving 6 bases of the junction unmatched. Germline V gene lookup returns CDR1 SGHVS and CDR2 FNYEAQ. The CDR3 has 15 amino acids. The CDR3 region is CASSAPGLAGNEQYF. CDR3 nucleotide sequence: TGTGCCAGCAGCGCACCGGGACTAGCGGGAAACGAGCAGTACTTC.

The genes are TRBV20-1 and TRBJ2-3; D call uncertain. Trimming left V 6 bases short and J 0 bases short, with 16 bases between. There are 15 residues in the CDR3. CDR1 is DFQATT and CDR2 is SNEGSKA in the germline V gene (reference sequence). CDR3 nucleotides: TGCAGTGCCCAAACGGCGTATCTTAGCACAGATACGCAGTATTTT. It specifies CSAQTAYLSTDTQYF.

The CDR3 is CSARRGESGIDEQFF. The DNA of the CDR3 is TGCAGTGCTAGAAGAGGGGAGAGTGGGATCGATGAGCAGTTCTTC. The chain employs TRBV20-1 and TRBJ2-1; D tentatively fits TRBD1 or TRBD2 (5 bases each). Germline V lookup: CDR1 DFQATT, CDR2 SNEGSKA (reference sequence). V shed 2 bases and J shed 8 bases, with 19 bases lying between them. This CDR3 contains 15 residues.

The V call is TRBV20-1, the J call TRBJ1-1; D not certain. The CDR3 contains 11 residues. Germline loops: CDR1 DFQATT, CDR2 SNEGSKA (reference sequence). Trimming removed 5 bases from V and 3 bases from J, with 7 bases in between. CDR3 region: CSAGKDTEAFF. Here the CDR3 DNA reads TGCAGTGCTGGGAAGGACACTGAAGCTTTCTTT.

The V and J genes are TRBV7-9 and TRBJ1-5, with 11 bases lining up with TRBD1. The CDR3 extends over 15 amino acids. The germline CDR1 and CDR2 sequences are SEHNR and FQNEAQ (reference sequence). Trimming at V came to 5 bases and at J to 7 bases, leaving 7 bases not matched to a gene. Here the CDR3 reads CASSPGQGATQPQHF. In DNA, the CDR3 is TGTGCCAGCAGCCCCGGACAGGGGGCGACCCAGCCCCAGCATTTT.